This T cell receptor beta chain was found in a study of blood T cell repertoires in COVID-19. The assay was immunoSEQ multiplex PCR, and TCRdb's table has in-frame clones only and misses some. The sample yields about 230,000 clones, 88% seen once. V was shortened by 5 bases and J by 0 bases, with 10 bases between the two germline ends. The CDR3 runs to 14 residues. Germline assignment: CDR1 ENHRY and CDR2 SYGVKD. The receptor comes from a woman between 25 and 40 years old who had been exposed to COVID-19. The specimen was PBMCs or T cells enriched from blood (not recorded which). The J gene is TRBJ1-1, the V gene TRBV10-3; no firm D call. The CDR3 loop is CAISSPRLNTEAFF. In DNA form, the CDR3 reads TGTGCCATCAGTAGCCCCCGTTTGAACACTGAAGCTTTCTTT.